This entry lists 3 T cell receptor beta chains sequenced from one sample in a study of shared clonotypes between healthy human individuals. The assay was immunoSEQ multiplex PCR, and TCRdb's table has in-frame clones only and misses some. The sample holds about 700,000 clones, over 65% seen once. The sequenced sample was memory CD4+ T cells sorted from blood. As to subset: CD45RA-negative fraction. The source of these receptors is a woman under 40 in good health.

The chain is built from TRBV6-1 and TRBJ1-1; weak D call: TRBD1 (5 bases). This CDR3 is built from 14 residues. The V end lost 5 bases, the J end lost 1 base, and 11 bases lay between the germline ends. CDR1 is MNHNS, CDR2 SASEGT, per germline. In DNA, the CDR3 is TGTGCCAGCAGTTTGACAGTCGGGAACACTGAAGCTTTCTTT. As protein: CASSLTVGNTEAFF.

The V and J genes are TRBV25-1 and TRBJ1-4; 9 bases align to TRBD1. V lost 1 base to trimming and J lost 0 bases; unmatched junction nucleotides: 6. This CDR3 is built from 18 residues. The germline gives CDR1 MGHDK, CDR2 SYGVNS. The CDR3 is CASSEWGTGTATNEKLFF. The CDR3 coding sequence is TGTGCCAGCAGTGAATGGGGGACAGGGACTGCAACTAATGAAAAACTGTTTTTT.

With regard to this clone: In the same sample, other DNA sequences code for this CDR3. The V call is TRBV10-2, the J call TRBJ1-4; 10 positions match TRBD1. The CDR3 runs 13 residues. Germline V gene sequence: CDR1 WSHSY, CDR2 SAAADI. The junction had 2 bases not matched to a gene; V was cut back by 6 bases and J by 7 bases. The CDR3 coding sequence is TGCGCCAGCAGGACAGGGGGCGGTGAAAAACTGTTTTTT. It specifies CASRTGGGEKLFF.